These 20 T cell receptor beta chains were all obtained from the same sample, sequenced in a study of Graves' ophthalmopathy and Graves' hyperthyroidism. CDR3 regions of TCR beta were amplified from RNA transcripts. HTBI primers primed a first-round RT-PCR, and a second-round multiplex PCR followed. Using its own MiXCR run on the multiplex PCR reads, TCRdb lists one record per CDR3 protein. Of roughly 1.1 million distinct CDR3 sequences listed, approximately 35% are singletons. Sample: peripheral blood or thyroid tissue (not recorded which). Source of these receptors: an adult man with Graves' hyperthyroidism.

This clonotype came up many times. CDR3 sequence reads: CASSSPGTPNTEAFF. CDR3 DNA sequence: TGTGCCAGCAGTTCGCCCGGGACACCGAACACTGAAGCTTTCTTT. The rearrangement joins TRBV12-3 or TRBV12-4 to TRBJ1-1; D may be TRBD1 (6 bases). This CDR3 region has 15 residues. The V end lost 4 bases, the J end lost 1 base, and 13 bases lay between the germline ends.

J is TRBJ2-7 and V is TRBV25-1, with D possibly matching TRBD2 (6 bases). Deletions cut 3 bases from V and 0 bases from J, with 12 bases between. The germline V gene has CDR1 MGHDK and CDR2 SYGVNS. The CDR3 consists of 15 residues. This chain's CDR3 is CASSDRGGFSYEQYF. CDR3 in DNA: TGTGCCAGCAGTGATCGTGGAGGGTTCTCCTACGAGCAGTACTTC.

This clonotype showed up many times. The chain carries TRBV7-2 and TRBJ2-7, with D perhaps matching TRBD1 or TRBD2 (5 bases each). Germline V gives CDR1 SGHTA, CDR2 FQGNSA. The V end lost 5 bases, the J end lost 4 bases, and 21 bases lay between the germline ends. This CDR3 has 16 residues. For the CDR3, the DNA is TGTGCCAGCAGCCTACGCTCTTGGGGGATTGGGTACGAGCAGTACTTC. This gives the protein CASSLRSWGIGYEQYF.

Comments on this clonotype: Given the absence of the conserved phenylalanine or tryptophan at the CDR3 end, a read error is likely. V is TRBV29-1 and J is TRBJ2-7; D might be TRBD2 (6 bases). This CDR3 is 13 amino acids long. The germline V gene encodes CDR1 SQVTM and CDR2 ANQGSEA. The CDR3 nucleotides are TGCAGTACTAGCCCCCACGGCTCCTACGAGCAGTACCTC. Its protein is CSTSPHGSYEQYL.

This clonotype showed up many times. The V gene is TRBV12-3 or TRBV12-4, the J gene TRBJ1-1; TRBD1 is a possible D gene (6 bases). Trimming shortened V by 10 bases and J by 3 bases, and 15 bases separated the two germline ends. This CDR3 spans 13 amino acids. CDR3: CATGQRGDTEAFF. CDR3 sequence (DNA): TGTGCCACCGGACAGAGGGGTGACACTGAAGCTTTCTTT.

The chain joins TRBV20-1 to TRBJ2-7; D is undetermined. The V end lost 6 bases, the J end lost 2 bases, and 14 bases lay between the germline ends. CDR3 length: 13 amino acids. Germline CDR1 is DFQATT and CDR2 is SNEGSKA (reference sequence). CDR3 DNA sequence: TGCAGTGCCCTAACCACCCTAGCCTACGAGCAGTACTTC. Encoded protein: CSALTTLAYEQYF.

The rearrangement uses TRBV12-3 or TRBV12-4 and TRBJ2-5; tentatively, D is TRBD1 (6 bases). The CDR3 spans 18 residues. V lost 4 bases to trimming and J lost 2 bases, with 23 bases between them. In DNA, the CDR3 is TGTGCCAGCAGTTCACTACCGATGGGGACAAGCGTACAAGAGACCCAGTACTTC. This translates into CASSSLPMGTSVQETQYF.

The rearrangement uses TRBV10-3 and TRBJ2-6; 10 bases are shared with TRBD1. Germline loops: CDR1 ENHRY, CDR2 SYGVKD. This CDR3 contains 18 residues. The ends lost 3 bases at V and 1 base at J; junction bases unmatched: 6. The DNA for the CDR3 is TGTGCCATCAGTGACGGGGGACAGGGGTCTTCTGGGGCCAACGTCCTGACTTTC. Protein sequence: CAISDGGQGSSGANVLTF.

This clonotype showed up many times. V usage is TRBV15 and J usage is TRBJ1-5, with 7 bases that match TRBD1. Germline V gives CDR1 LNHNV, CDR2 YYDKDF (reference sequence). With V trimmed by 0 bases and J by 7 bases, 9 bases remained unmatched. This CDR3 is 16 amino acids long. CDR3 amino acids: CATSRDPGGGQQPQHF. The DNA of the CDR3 is TGTGCCACCAGCAGAGATCCAGGGGGTGGTCAGCAGCCCCAGCATTTT. Based on the CDR3 plus reference TRBV15 and TRBJ1-5, the full variable domain is DAMVIQNPRYQVTQFGKPVTLSCSQTLNHNVMYWYQQKSSQAPKLLFHYYDKDFNNEADTPDNFQSRRPNTSFCFLDIRSPGLGDTAMYLCATSRDPGGGQQPQHFGDGTRLSIL.

V is TRBV5-1 and J is TRBJ2-2; 9 bases align to TRBD2. The CDR3 totals 16 residues. Unmatched junction bases numbered 12, after V lost 5 bases and J lost 7 bases. Germline loops: CDR1 SGHRS, CDR2 YFSETQ. CDR3 bases: TGCGCCAGCAGTCGACCATCCGGGACTAGCATCGGGGAGCTGTTTTTT. Amino acids: CASSRPSGTSIGELFF.

This clonotype has ten or more counts. This chain links TRBV7-9 with TRBJ2-7, with D tentatively TRBD1 or TRBD2 (5 bases each). The CDR3 length is 13 residues. From germline, CDR1 is SEHNR and CDR2 FQNEAQ (reference sequence). The CDR3 bases are TGTGCGAGCGGACACTTGAAAACCTACGAGCAGTACTTC. The encoded protein is CASGHLKTYEQYF. Based on the CDR3 plus reference TRBV7-9 and TRBJ2-7, the full variable domain is DTGVSQNPRHKITKRGQNVTFRCDPISEHNRLYWYRQTLGQGPEFLTYFQNEAQLEKSRLLSDRFSAERPKGSFSTLEIQRTEQGDSAMYLCASGHLKTYEQYFGPGTRLTVT.

In its sample, this clonotype was seen many times. The chain joins TRBV20-1 to TRBJ1-2, with D maybe TRBD1 (5 bases). The V end was cut by 5 bases, the J end by 4 bases, with 17 bases between. The CDR3 has 14 amino acids. Germline V lookup: CDR1 DFQATT, CDR2 SNEGSKA (reference sequence). In DNA form, the CDR3 reads TGCAGTGCTGACACTGGGACCTGGGGCTATGGCTACACCTTC. Protein product: CSADTGTWGYGYTF.

A few counts support this clonotype. The chain employs TRBV12-3 or TRBV12-4 and TRBJ2-7, with a weak D call TRBD2 (5 bases). The length of the CDR3 is 14 residues. V was cut by 6 bases and J by 7 bases, with 19 bases left in between. CDR3 sequence reads: CASSEQHGVVEQYF. CDR3 in DNA: TGTGCCAGCAGCGAACAGCACGGGGTTGTGGAGCAGTACTTC.

This clonotype was counted between two and nine times. The genes are TRBV6-2 or TRBV6-3 and TRBJ2-7; D call uncertain. Germline V gene sequence: CDR1 MNHEY, CDR2 SVGEGT. The CDR3 runs 14 residues. V gave up 5 bases and J gave up 1 base, with 12 bases separating them. The CDR3 DNA follows: TGTGCCAGCAGTGAGCCGGGTTCTTCCTACGAGCAGTACTTC. Amino acid sequence: CASSEPGSSYEQYF.

The rearrangement links TRBV7-4 to TRBJ2-5, with D hard to call. Germline values: CDR1 SGHVT, CDR2 SQSDAQ. The V end was cut by 5 bases, the J end by 5 bases, with 12 bases between. This CDR3 contains 13 residues. In DNA, the CDR3 is TGTGCCAGCAGCCAAAATCTAGGGGAGACCCAGTACTTC. This codes for CASSQNLGETQYF.

This clonotype appeared many times. This chain connects TRBV2 to TRBJ2-7; D is unresolved. CDR3 length: 15 amino acids. Trimming shortened V by 1 base and J by 0 bases, and 10 bases separated the two germline ends. Germline CDR1 reads SNHLY; CDR2 reads FYNNEI. The CDR3 loop reads CASSEDRNPSYEQYF. The CDR3 nucleotides read TGTGCCAGCAGTGAAGACAGAAACCCCTCCTACGAGCAGTACTTC.

This clonotype came up many times. The chain is built from TRBV9 and TRBJ1-6; D is unclear. V was cut by 0 bases and J by 9 bases, with 13 bases left in between. Looked up from germline, CDR1 is SGDLS and CDR2 is YYNGEE. This CDR3 contains 15 residues. The chain's CDR3 is CASSVEGSLFSPLHF. The CDR3 DNA sequence: TGTGCCAGCAGCGTAGAAGGCAGTCTCTTTTCACCCCTCCACTTT.

This clonotype has ten or more counts. The rearrangement joins TRBV20-1 to TRBJ2-2; TRBD2 matches at 11 bases. The CDR3 totals 17 residues. Trimming at V came to 0 bases and at J to 3 bases, leaving 6 bases not matched to a gene. CDR1 DFQATT and CDR2 SNEGSKA come from the germline V gene (reference sequence). In DNA form, the CDR3 reads TGCAGTGCTAGAGACTTACTAGCGGGGGCGGACACCGGGGAGCTGTTTTTT. This codes for CSARDLLAGADTGELFF.

This clonotype was detected ten times or more. The chain combines TRBV7-2 with TRBJ1-5; the match to TRBD1 covers 7 bases. The germline V gene has CDR1 SGHTA and CDR2 FQGNSA. V lost 3 bases and J lost 5; bases outside the gene matches: 13. The CDR3 contains 17 residues. As DNA, the CDR3 is TGTGCCAGCAGCTTCTTAGGGGGCGGCGGAGCCGATCAGCCCCAGCATTTT. Protein product: CASSFLGGGGADQPQHF.

This clonotype occurred once. The gene calls are TRBV12-3 or TRBV12-4 and TRBJ2-2, with a tentative D call TRBD2 (6 bases). V was pared by 6 bases and J by 1 base, with 9 bases between. CDR3 length equals 14 residues. In DNA, the CDR3 is TGTGCCAGCAGACAGACTAGGAACACCGGGGAGCTGTTTTTT. This encodes CASRQTRNTGELFF.